The rows below give T cell receptor beta chains drawn from one sample of a study of T cell responses to AZD1222 COVID-19 vaccine. TCRdb's copy holds only in-frame clones and misses some; the assay was immunoSEQ multiplex PCR. The sample carries under 200,000 clones, 80% to 95% recorded once. This sample comprised peripheral blood, obtained on day 0 of AZD1222 vaccination. Receptor source: an adult in good health. CDR3s include the opening cysteine and the closing phenylalanine or tryptophan. D genes are given only for firm matches. Some rows have no size entry. The others give once, few or many, or a class for an expanded clone.

V gene	J gene	D gene	clone size	CDR3 protein	CDR3 DNA
TRBV7-8	TRBJ1-1	.	.	CASSFWDVVGSEAFF	TGTGCCAGCAGCTTCTGGGACGTCGTGGGATCTGAAGCTTTCTTT
TRBV4-1	TRBJ2-7	.	.	CASSPRDRPYEQYF	TGCGCCAGCAGCCCCCGGGATCGTCCCTACGAGCAGTACTTC
TRBV28	TRBJ1-1	.	.	CASIRGGNTEAFF	TGTGCCAGCATCCGGGGAGGTAACACTGAAGCTTTCTTT
TRBV4-1	TRBJ1-2	TRBD1	.	CASSQAIYSEGQGNYGYTF	TGCGCCAGCAGCCAAGCGATATACTCAGAAGGACAGGGAAACTATGGCTACACCTTC
TRBV28	TRBJ1-3	.	.	CASRRRETGGNTIYF	TGTGCCAGCAGACGACGAGAGACAGGTGGAAACACCATATATTTT
TRBV9	TRBJ1-3	TRBD1	.	CASSVSPGGIVGNTIYF	TGTGCCAGCAGCGTAAGCCCAGGGGGAATTGTTGGAAACACCATATATTTT
TRBV6-5	TRBJ1-2	.	.	CASSLDSYGYTF	TGTGCCAGCAGTTTGGACTCCTATGGCTACACCTTC
TRBV7-7	TRBJ2-7	TRBD2	.	CASSPGLAGVYEQYF	TGTGCTAGCAGCCCGGGACTAGCGGGAGTATATGAGCAGTACTTC
TRBV25-1	TRBJ1-3	.	few	CASSVLGGSGNTIYF	TGTGCCAGCAGCGTCCTAGGGGGTTCTGGAAACACCATATATTTT
TRBV27	TRBJ1-1	.	.	CASRGGGGKNTEAFF	TGTGCCAGCAGGGGTGGCGGGGGGAAAAACACTGAAGCTTTCTTT
TRBV5-1	TRBJ2-1	TRBD2	.	CASSLEGLVNEQFF	TGCGCCAGCAGCTTGGAGGGACTAGTGAATGAGCAGTTCTTC
TRBV11-2	TRBJ1-6	.	.	CASSLTNSPLHF	TGTGCCAGCAGCTTGACTAATTCACCCCTCCACTTT
TRBV28	TRBJ1-3	TRBD1	.	CASSGTGDKSSGNTIYF	TGTGCCAGCAGCGGGACAGGCGACAAGAGCTCTGGAAACACCATATATTTT
TRBV18	TRBJ2-3	.	.	CASSQIQGGTDTQYF	TGTGCCAGCTCACAAATACAGGGCGGCACAGATACGCAGTATTTT
TRBV6-5	TRBJ2-7	.	.	CASSAAAESYEQYF	TGTGCCAGCAGCGCCGCCGCGGAGTCCTACGAGCAGTACTTC
TRBV28	TRBJ1-5	TRBD1	.	CASSLISGGDQPQHF	TGTGCCAGCAGTTTAATTTCAGGGGGAGATCAGCCCCAGCATTTT
TRBV11-1	TRBJ1-2	.	.	CASSATVNYGYTF	TGTGCCAGCAGCGCCACAGTGAACTATGGCTACACCTTC
TRBV27	TRBJ2-7	.	.	CASSLKGLSYEQYF	TGTGCCAGCAGCCTTAAGGGACTCTCCTACGAGCAGTACTTC
TRBV11-2	TRBJ1-1	.	.	CASRPLTGRNTEAFF	TGTGCCAGCAGACCCCTGACGGGGAGGAACACTGAAGCTTTCTTT
TRBV2	TRBJ1-4	.	.	CASSDEKLFF	TGTGCCAGCAGTGATGAAAAACTGTTTTTT
TRBV11-1	TRBJ1-2	TRBD1	.	CASSRIKRQGVFGYTF	TGTGCCAGCAGCCGGATAAAAAGACAGGGGGTGTTTGGCTACACCTTC
TRBV7-3	TRBJ2-3	TRBD2	once	CASSVGLAGGQTDTQYF	TGTGCCAGCAGCGTGGGACTAGCGGGAGGGCAAACAGATACGCAGTATTTT
TRBV28	TRBJ1-3	.	.	CASSLGNTIYF	TGTGCCAGCAGTTTAGGGAACACCATATATTTT
TRBV19	TRBJ2-3	TRBD2	.	CASSIDNLQLLAGVEGTDTQYF	TGTGCCAGTAGTATAGATAACCTTCAATTACTAGCGGGAGTGGAAGGCACAGATACGCAGTATTTT
TRBV28	TRBJ1-5	.	.	CASSLAGVHQPQHF	TGTGCCAGCAGTTTAGCGGGGGTACATCAGCCCCAGCATTTT
TRBV20-1	TRBJ1-1	.	.	CSARGVTEAFF	TGCAGTGCGAGGGGGGTCACTGAAGCTTTCTTT
TRBV18	TRBJ2-3	.	.	CASSSSVGMEDTQYF	TGTGCCAGCTCATCCTCAGTGGGGATGGAGGATACGCAGTATTTT
TRBV5-1	TRBJ1-1	.	.	CASSLLGMNTEAFF	TGCGCCAGCAGCTTGCTGGGCATGAACACTGAAGCTTTCTTT
TRBV21-1	TRBJ2-3	.	.	CASSSGRGTDTQYF	TGTGCCAGCAGCAGTGGACGGGGCACAGATACGCAGTATTTT